Many counts were recorded for the clone carrying this TCR beta chain. Its antigen is unknown. These data belong to a study of identical twins. Trimming pared 0 bases from V and 1 base from J, leaving 11 bases between. Germline V CDR1 and CDR2: DFQATT, SNEGSKA (reference sequence). This CDR3 contains 15 residues. TCRdb fed the 5' RACE reads into MiXCR, producing one record per CDR3 protein. The repertoire holds about 520,000 distinct CDR3 sequences, with 20% to 25% as singletons. Findings and limits, study-wide: The abundant beta clonotypes from cord blood had fewer insertions, and memory repertoires had none of this.

In addition, the sample was reused for a study of T cells expressing NK-cell markers. As reported in that work: Seven donors tested HCMV-seropositive and one tested seronegative among the eight sequenced.

This chain uses TRBV20-1 with TRBJ2-3; D may be TRBD1 or TRBD2 (6 bases each). The sample taken for sequencing was CD4+ T cells sorted from blood. The receptor comes from a woman aged 18-35 years in good health. The CDR3 DNA follows: TGCAGTGCTAGAGATGGGGGGCGAGGCACAGATACGCAGTATTTT. Translated: CSARDGGRGTDTQYF.